The 18 T cell receptor beta chains given below trace back to one sample, sequenced in a study of human T cells and chemical hapten exposure. TCRdb reprocessed the RACE reads with MiXCR, giving one entry per CDR3 protein. The table records approximately 90,000 distinct CDR3 sequences, about 8.6% of them present only once. The time point is: healthy volunteer bleed at 2 weeks. Extraction of total RNA was performed on unfractionated whole blood. Sequencing used whole blood. Receptors were obtained from a female donor in good health. Some clones in this sample may be carry-over from other donors' samples.

The chain combines TRBV20-1 with TRBJ1-1, with D uncertain. Between the trimmed V and J ends, which lost 6 bases and 3 bases, there was a span of 20 bases. Germline values: CDR1 DFQATT, CDR2 SNEGSKA (reference sequence). The CDR3 totals 15 residues. In DNA, the CDR3 is TGCAGTGCAGAGAGATTGGGGAGAGGAGACACTGAAGCTTTCTTT. It yields the protein CSAERLGRGDTEAFF.

This clonotype occurred a few times. The chain links TRBV5-5 to TRBJ1-2; 10 nucleotides match TRBD1. J gave up 4 bases and V 3 bases, and 6 bases lay outside the gene matches. Looked up from germline, CDR1 is SGHKS and CDR2 is YYEKEE (reference sequence). The CDR3 is made up of 15 amino acids. CDR3 nucleotides: TGTGCCAGCAGCTATGGACAGGGGGGCTTCTATGGCTACACCTTC. Its protein product is CASSYGQGGFYGYTF. Full variable domain (rest looked up from reference TRBV5-5 and TRBJ1-2): DAGVTQSPTHLIKTRGQQVTLRCSPISGHKSVSWYQQVLGQGPQFIFQYYEKEERGRGNFPDRFSARQFPNYSSELNVNALLLGDSALYLCASSYGQGGFYGYTFGSGTRLTVV.

In this sample, this clonotype turned up many times. The chain uses TRBV28 and TRBJ2-3; TRBD2 aligns across 8 bases. Germline V CDR1 and CDR2: MDHEN, SYDVKM. The CDR3 sequence is 16 residues long. The V and J ends lost 5 bases and 2 bases, in that order; junction bases with no gene match: 9. The CDR3 DNA reads TGTGCCAGCAGTCTTGTAGCGGGGAAATTCACAGATACGCAGTATTTT. Residues: CASSLVAGKFTDTQYF.

This clonotype showed up just a few times. V gene TRBV12-3 or TRBV12-4 combines with J gene TRBJ2-1, with TRBD1 matching 9 bases. Trimming took 4 bases from V and 4 from J; bases not matched to a gene: 5. This CDR3 is built from 15 residues. Here the CDR3 DNA reads TGTGCCAGCAGTTCACAGACAGGGGGATACAATGAGCAGTTCTTC. This encodes CASSSQTGGYNEQFF.

V gene TRBV21-1 combines with J gene TRBJ1-2; TRBD1, as called in the table, went unchecked against the DNA. TRBV21-1 represents a pseudogene. The CDR3 is made up of 15 amino acids. CDR3 DNA sequence: TGTGCCAGGGGAACAAGACAGCCCTTTACCTATGGCTACACCTTC. Its translation is CARGTRQPFTYGYTF.

The V and J genes are TRBV5-1 and TRBJ1-2; 10 nucleotides match TRBD1. The V gene's germline CDR1 is SGHRS and CDR2 YFSETQ. CDR3 length: 13 residues. Germline trimming cut 4 bases from V and 3 bases from J; bases unmatched to any gene: 0. Here the CDR3 reads CASSGTGDYGYTF. The CDR3 coding sequence is TGCGCCAGCAGCGGGACAGGGGACTATGGCTACACCTTC.

This clonotype has more than one count but fewer than ten. The rearrangement joins TRBV2 to TRBJ2-1; D possibly uses TRBD1 or TRBD2 (5 bases each). Germline lookup yields CDR1 SNHLY and CDR2 FYNNEI. Trimming cost V 0 bases and J 0 bases, with 15 bases left between them. This CDR3 is built from 18 residues. This chain's CDR3 is CASSEAYGATVSYNEQFF. Written as DNA, the CDR3 is TGTGCCAGCAGTGAAGCTTACGGGGCAACCGTCTCCTACAATGAGCAGTTCTTC.

Ten or more counts support this clonotype. CDR3 in amino acids: CSARLGRVGNTEAFF. DNA of the CDR3: TGCAGTGCTCGCCTCGGCAGAGTAGGGAACACTGAAGCTTTCTTT. This chain joins TRBV20-1 and TRBJ1-1; D is ambiguous. The CDR3 is 15 amino acids. Looked up from germline, CDR1 is DFQATT and CDR2 is SNEGSKA (reference sequence). V was cut by 5 bases and J by 1 base, with 17 bases left in between.

This clonotype was recorded at least ten times. The gene calls are TRBV27 and TRBJ1-4, with D hard to call. Germline CDR1 and CDR2: MNHEY and SMNVEV (reference sequence). There are 13 residues in the CDR3. The V end lost 10 bases, the J end lost 7 bases, and 16 bases lay between the germline ends. CDR3 amino acids: CAITPRDGEKLFF. In DNA, the CDR3 is TGTGCCATCACCCCGCGGGATGGTGAAAAACTGTTTTTT.

This clonotype came up a few times. V gene TRBV27 combines with J gene TRBJ2-4, with D unresolved. CDR1 is MNHEY and CDR2 is SMNVEV in the germline V gene (reference sequence). The CDR3 is 16 amino acids. Deletions cut 2 bases from V and 0 bases from J, with 11 bases between. The CDR3 region is CASSLNSLLAKNIQYF. The DNA of the CDR3 is TGTGCCAGCAGTTTAAACAGTTTACTAGCCAAAAACATTCAGTACTTC.

This clonotype has just one count. This chain connects TRBV20-1 to TRBJ2-7; possibly TRBD2 for D (6 bases). Looked up from germline, CDR1 is DFQATT and CDR2 is SNEGSKA (reference sequence). CDR3 size: 14 residues. The V gene lost 6 bases and the J gene lost 2 bases, with 17 bases spanning the gap. CDR3 region: CSATGVKFTYEQYF. DNA for the CDR3: TGCAGTGCCACGGGGGTGAAGTTCACCTACGAGCAGTACTTC.

In regard to this clonotype: At one end the junction does not follow the germline gene, possibly because of a read error. In nucleotides, the CDR3 is TGCGTCAGCAGCTTGGTCAGGGGGTTGGACACTGAAGCTTTCTTT. This codes for CVSSLVRGLDTEAFF. This chain links TRBV5-1 with TRBJ1-1; 7 bases fit TRBD1. The CDR3 contains 15 residues. Germline V gene sequence: CDR1 SGHRS, CDR2 YFSETQ.

This clonotype appeared a few times. This chain uses TRBV6-5 with TRBJ1-1; D gene unclear. With 6 bases removed from V and 0 bases from J, the gap between germline ends came to 8 bases. CDR1 and CDR2 (germline): MNHEY, SVGAGI. This CDR3 spans 13 amino acids. DNA of the CDR3: TGTGCCAGCAGAGGGAACATGAACACTGAAGCTTTCTTT. It translates to CASRGNMNTEAFF.

There are many counts of this clonotype. The chain couples TRBV28 to TRBJ1-4, with 8 positions matching TRBD1. The CDR3 is 14 amino acids. Germline V gene lookup returns CDR1 MDHEN and CDR2 SYDVKM. V shed 7 bases, J shed 4 bases, and the junction held 5 bases outside the gene matches. In nucleotides, the CDR3 is TGTGCCAGCATGGTAGGACAGGGTAATGAAAAACTGTTTTTT. Its translation is CASMVGQGNEKLFF.

This sequence joins TRBV28 and TRBJ1-4; TRBD1 aligns across 7 bases. This CDR3 spans 15 amino acids. The V gene's germline CDR1 is MDHEN and CDR2 SYDVKM. Trimming removed 5 bases from V and 6 bases from J; junction bases left unmatched: 9. The CDR3 DNA reads as TGTGCCAGCAGTCCCCAGGGAACAGGGGATGAAAAACTGTTTTTT. It specifies CASSPQGTGDEKLFF.

This clonotype showed up many times. The rearrangement uses TRBV12-3 or TRBV12-4 and TRBJ2-3; 12 bases agree with TRBD2. This CDR3 has 15 residues. Trimming at V came to 5 bases and at J to 6 bases, leaving 6 bases not matched to a gene. CDR3 residues: CASSPGTSGWDTQYF. The CDR3 nucleotides are TGTGCCAGCAGTCCAGGGACTAGCGGGTGGGATACGCAGTATTTT.

The V call is TRBV28, the J call TRBJ1-2; 7 nucleotides match TRBD1. Germline CDR1 reads MDHEN; CDR2 reads SYDVKM. J gave up 0 bases and V 8 bases, and 9 bases lay outside the gene matches. This CDR3 spans 15 amino acids. The CDR3 region is CASGGTGQANYGYTF. In nucleotides, the CDR3 is TGTGCCAGCGGGGGGACTGGACAGGCTAACTATGGCTACACCTTC.

This rearrangement joins TRBV4-1 to TRBJ1-2, with no clear D. Germline V lookup: CDR1 MGHRA, CDR2 YSYEKL. V was trimmed by 3 bases and J by 8 bases, leaving 16 bases between them. There are 14 residues in the CDR3. CDR3 nucleotides: TGCGCCAGCAGCCATGTTAGCAGGCCCCGAGGCTACACCTTC. It translates to CASSHVSRPRGYTF.